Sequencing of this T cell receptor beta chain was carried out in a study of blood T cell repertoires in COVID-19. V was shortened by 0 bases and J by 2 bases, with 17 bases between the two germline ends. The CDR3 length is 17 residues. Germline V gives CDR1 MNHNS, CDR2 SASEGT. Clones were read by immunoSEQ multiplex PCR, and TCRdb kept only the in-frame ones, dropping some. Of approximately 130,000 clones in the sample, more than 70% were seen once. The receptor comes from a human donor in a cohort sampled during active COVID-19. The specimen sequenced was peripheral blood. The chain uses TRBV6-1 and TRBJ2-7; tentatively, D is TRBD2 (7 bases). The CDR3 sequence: CASSEANLGGVAYEQYF. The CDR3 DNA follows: TGTGCCAGCAGTGAAGCGAACTTAGGGGGGGTCGCCTACGAGCAGTACTTC.